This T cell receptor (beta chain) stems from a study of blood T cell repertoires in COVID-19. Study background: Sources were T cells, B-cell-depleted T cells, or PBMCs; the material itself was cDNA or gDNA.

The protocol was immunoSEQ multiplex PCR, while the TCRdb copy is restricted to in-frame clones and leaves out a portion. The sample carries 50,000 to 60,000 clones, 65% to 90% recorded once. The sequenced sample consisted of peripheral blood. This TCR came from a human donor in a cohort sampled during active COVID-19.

CDR3 in DNA: TGCGCCAGCAGCCAAGTTGGCCTAGCGGGAAATACGCAGTATTTT. It specifies CASSQVGLAGNTQYF. V gene TRBV4-3 combines with J gene TRBJ2-3; TRBD2 aligns across 9 bases. The CDR3 totals 15 residues. V was pared by 1 base and J by 7 bases, with 6 bases of the junction left unmatched. CDR1 and CDR2 from the germline V gene are LGHNA and YSLEER.